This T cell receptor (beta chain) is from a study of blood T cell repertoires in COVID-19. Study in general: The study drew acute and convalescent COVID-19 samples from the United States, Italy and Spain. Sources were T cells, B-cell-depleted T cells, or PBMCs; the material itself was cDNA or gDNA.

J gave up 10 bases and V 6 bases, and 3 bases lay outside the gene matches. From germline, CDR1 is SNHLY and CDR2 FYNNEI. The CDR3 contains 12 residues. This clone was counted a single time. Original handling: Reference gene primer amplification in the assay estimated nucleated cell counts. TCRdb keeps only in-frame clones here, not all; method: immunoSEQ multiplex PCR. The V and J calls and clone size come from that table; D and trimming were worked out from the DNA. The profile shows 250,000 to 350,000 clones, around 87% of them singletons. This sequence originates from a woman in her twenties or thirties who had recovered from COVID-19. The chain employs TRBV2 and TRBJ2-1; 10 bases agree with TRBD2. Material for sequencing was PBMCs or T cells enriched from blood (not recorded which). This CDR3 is CASRGAGGEQFF. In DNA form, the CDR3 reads TGTGCCAGCAGGGGAGCGGGGGGGGAGCAGTTCTTC. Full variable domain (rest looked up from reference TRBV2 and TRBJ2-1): EPEVTQTPSHQVTQMGQEVILRCVPISNHLYFYWYRQILGQKVEFLVSFYNNEISEKSEIFDDQFSVERPDGSNFTLKIRSTKLEDSAMYFCASRGAGGEQFFGPGTRLTVL.